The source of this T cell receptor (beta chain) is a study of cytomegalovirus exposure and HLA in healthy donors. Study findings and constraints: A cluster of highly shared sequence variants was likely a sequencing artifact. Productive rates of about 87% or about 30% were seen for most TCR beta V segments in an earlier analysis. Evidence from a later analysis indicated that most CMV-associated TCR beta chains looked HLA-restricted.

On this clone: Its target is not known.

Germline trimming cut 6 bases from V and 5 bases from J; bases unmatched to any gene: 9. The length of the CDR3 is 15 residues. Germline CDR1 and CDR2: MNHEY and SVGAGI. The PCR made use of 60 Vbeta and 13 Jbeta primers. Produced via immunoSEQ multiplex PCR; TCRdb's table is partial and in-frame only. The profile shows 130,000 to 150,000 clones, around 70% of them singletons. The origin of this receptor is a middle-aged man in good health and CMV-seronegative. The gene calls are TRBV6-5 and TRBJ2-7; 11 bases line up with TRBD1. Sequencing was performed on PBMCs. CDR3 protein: CASRTTGTGGDEQYF. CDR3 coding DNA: TGTGCCAGCAGAACAACCGGGACAGGGGGAGACGAGCAGTACTTC.